The clone carrying this TCR beta chain has a single count. The data stem from a study of blood T cell repertoires in COVID-19. Study context: From the United States, Italy and Spain came samples of acute and convalescent COVID-19. T cells, B-cell-depleted T cells, or PBMCs supplied cDNA or gDNA.

Original analysis: Estimates of nucleated cell counts were drawn from the amplification of reference gene primers. TCRdb's table, derived via immunoSEQ multiplex PCR, lists solely in-frame clones and lacks some. V, J and clone size are taken as reported in that table, and D and trimming were inferred from the DNA itself. This table has 80,000 to 100,000 clones, approximately 90% appearing once. Recruited during active infection, patients (from Seattle) were subsequently followed longitudinally. V lost 1 base, J lost 2 bases, and 6 bases lay in between. CDR1 is SGHKS and CDR2 is YYEKEE in the germline V gene (reference sequence). The CDR3 sequence is 13 residues long.

The material sequenced was peripheral blood. The receptor was isolated from a human donor with COVID-19, enrolled during active disease. The donor label of this sample is uncertain. The chain employs TRBV5-5 and TRBJ1-2; D is perhaps TRBD1 (5 bases). CDR3 amino acids: CASSLQGNYGYTF. The CDR3 coding sequence is TGTGCCAGCAGCTTGCAGGGAAACTATGGCTACACCTTC.